This TCR beta chain was identified during a study of T cell responses to AZD1222 COVID-19 vaccine. CDR1 SNHLY and CDR2 FYNNEI come from the germline V gene. CDR3 size: 14 residues. The J segment lost 5 bases and the V segment lost 6 bases, leaving 9 bases of the junction unmatched. Sequencing was performed with immunoSEQ multiplex PCR; in TCRdb, only in-frame clones are kept and a portion is missing. The sample includes 95,000 to 150,000 clones, around 87% of them seen just once. Sequenced here: peripheral blood, sampled on day 0 of AZD1222 vaccination. This clonotype originated in an adult in good health. This sequence joins TRBV2 and TRBJ1-1, with TRBD1 identical over 7 bases. This CDR3 reads CASSLRQGGTEAFF. The CDR3 DNA reads as TGTGCCAGCAGCCTCCGACAGGGAGGAACTGAAGCTTTCTTT. The whole variable domain, remainder taken from reference TRBV2 and TRBJ1-1, is EPEVTQTPSHQVTQMGQEVILRCVPISNHLYFYWYRQILGQKVEFLVSFYNNEISEKSEIFDDQFSVERPDGSNFTLKIRSTKLEDSAMYFCASSLRQGGTEAFFGQGTRLTVV.